The text below deals with one TCR beta chain. Its antigen is currently unknown. The data are from a study of T-cell memory formation after mild COVID-19. In the study overall: TCR clusters were largely donor specific. Whole-study findings and limits: Shrinking CD4+ clones resided mostly in CM and EM, and CD8+ ones in EMRA. Cross-reactive memory apparently joined, as some responding clones appeared in pre-infection memory.

The germline gives CDR1 SGHVS, CDR2 FQNEAQ. The CDR3 runs 15 residues. V was shortened by 1 base and J by 2 bases, with 8 bases between the two germline ends. The 5'RACE method, run with constant-segment primers, produced TCR alpha and TCR beta cDNA libraries (carrying sample barcodes and UMIs). TCRdb re-analysed the 5' RACE reads in MiXCR, keeping a single row per CDR3 protein. Of fewer than 600,000 distinct CDR3 sequences in the sample, 20% to 25% were seen once. This chain uses TRBV7-8 with TRBJ2-2; unclear D gene. What was sequenced was PBMCs or a T cell subset sorted from them (not recorded which). This clonotype was sampled from an adult woman who had mild COVID-19 (a few samples of this study predate the infection). Cell type and time point are not known. The chain's CDR3 is CASSLGQINTGELFF. The CDR3, as DNA: TGTGCCAGCAGCTTAGGTCAAATAAACACCGGGGAGCTGTTTTTT.